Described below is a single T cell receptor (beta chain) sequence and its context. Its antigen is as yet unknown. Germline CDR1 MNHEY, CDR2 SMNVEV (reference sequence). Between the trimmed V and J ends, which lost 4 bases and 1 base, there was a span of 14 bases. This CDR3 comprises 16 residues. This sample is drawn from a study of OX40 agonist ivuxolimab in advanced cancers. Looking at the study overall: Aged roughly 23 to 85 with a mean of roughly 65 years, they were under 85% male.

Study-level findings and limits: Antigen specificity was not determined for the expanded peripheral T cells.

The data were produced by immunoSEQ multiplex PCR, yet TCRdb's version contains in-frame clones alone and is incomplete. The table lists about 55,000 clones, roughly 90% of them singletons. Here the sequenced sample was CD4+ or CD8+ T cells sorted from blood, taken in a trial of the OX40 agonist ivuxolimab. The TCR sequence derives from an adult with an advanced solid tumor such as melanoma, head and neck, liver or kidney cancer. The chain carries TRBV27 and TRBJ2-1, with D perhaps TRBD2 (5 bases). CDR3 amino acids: CASSSLWTQSYNEQFF. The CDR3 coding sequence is TGTGCCAGCAGTTCCCTTTGGACTCAGTCCTACAATGAGCAGTTCTTC.